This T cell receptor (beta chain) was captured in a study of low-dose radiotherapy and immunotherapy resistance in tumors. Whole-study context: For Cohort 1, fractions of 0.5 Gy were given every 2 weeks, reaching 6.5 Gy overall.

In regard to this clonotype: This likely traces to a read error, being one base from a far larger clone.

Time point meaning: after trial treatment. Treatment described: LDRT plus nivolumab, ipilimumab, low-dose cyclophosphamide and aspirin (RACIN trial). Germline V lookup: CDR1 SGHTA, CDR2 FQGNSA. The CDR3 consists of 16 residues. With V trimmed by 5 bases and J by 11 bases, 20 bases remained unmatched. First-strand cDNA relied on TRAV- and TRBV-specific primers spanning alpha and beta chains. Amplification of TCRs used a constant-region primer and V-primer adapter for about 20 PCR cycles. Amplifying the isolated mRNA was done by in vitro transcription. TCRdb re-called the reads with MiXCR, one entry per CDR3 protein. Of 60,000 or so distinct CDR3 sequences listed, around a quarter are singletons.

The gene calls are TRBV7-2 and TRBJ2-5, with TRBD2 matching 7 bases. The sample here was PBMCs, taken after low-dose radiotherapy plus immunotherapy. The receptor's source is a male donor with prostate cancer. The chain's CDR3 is CASSQRAGDAYNEQYF. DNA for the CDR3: TGTGCCAGCAGCCAGCGCGCGGGGGACGCCTACAATGAGCAGTACTTC.